Listed below are T cell receptor beta chains from one sample, sequenced in a study of regulatory T cells in long-lasting Graves disease. TCRdb analysed the multiplex PCR reads with MiXCR anew, one entry per CDR3 protein. The repertoire holds about 530,000 distinct CDR3 sequences, with more than 15% as singletons. The sample was also linked to a second study, of T cells in Graves' hyperthyroidism and ophthalmopathy.

The sequencing here drew on peripheral blood mononuclear cells (PBMCs), taken at new diagnosis, from a patient treated with antithyroid drugs. Receptors originate from a woman between 40 and 65 years old with Graves disease. CDR3s include the opening cysteine and the closing phenylalanine or tryptophan.

j_gene	v_gene	CDR3aa
TRBJ2-5	TRBV18	CASSPWGGETQYF
TRBJ2-1	TRBV5-5	CASSPLVEARANEQFF
TRBJ2-5	TRBV10-2	CASSASEETQYF
TRBJ2-7	TRBV3-1	CASSHLDEQYF
TRBJ2-1	TRBV5-1	CASSSGPGQGYNEQFF
TRBJ1-5	TRBV30	CAWSVGVFTAGNQPQHF
TRBJ1-5	TRBV28	CASSHRTVTSNQPQHF
TRBJ1-1	TRBV5-1	CASSLDAAQGMGSAFF
TRBJ2-5	TRBV29-1	CSVDEPPETQYF
TRBJ2-1	TRBV2	CASSEARPSSYNEQFF
TRBJ2-3	TRBV7-9	CASSLDISTDTQYF
TRBJ2-3	TRBV6-8	CASSGGISTDTQYF
TRBJ2-1	TRBV7-9	CASSSSGTSRDEQFF
TRBJ2-1	TRBV12-3/TRBV12-4	CASSGGRYEQFF
TRBJ2-4	TRBV12-3/TRBV12-4	CASSSSSLAGWGYRNIQYF
TRBJ2-5	TRBV18	CASSSDQQETQHF
TRBJ1-2	TRBV4-1	CASSQVLTNYGYTF
TRBJ1-4	TRBV11-3	CASSLYTDDEKLFF
TRBJ1-2	TRBV11-2	CASNQGDLYGYTF
TRBJ2-7	TRBV12-5	CASQEGGIYEQYF
TRBJ2-1	TRBV5-1	CASSLGLRSRNEQFF
TRBJ2-1	TRBV7-3	CASTPGGGKQFF
TRBJ1-1	TRBV2	CASSGELNTEAFF
TRBJ2-7	TRBV30	CARAKGGTYEQYF
TRBJ2-1	TRBV2	CASRGDLRNEQFF
TRBJ1-5	TRBV6-1	CASSARDGNQPQHF
TRBJ2-5	TRBV12-3/TRBV12-4	CASSSPGSWETQYF
TRBJ2-1	TRBV5-6	CASSFGRGSEQFF
TRBJ2-5	TRBV29-1	CSVGMGRAETQYF
TRBJ1-2	TRBV29-1	CSVAAAGVGYGYTF
TRBJ2-1	TRBV4-1	CASSQGTHNEQFF
TRBJ2-1	TRBV11-2	CASSLSEESEQFF
TRBJ1-1	TRBV12-3/TRBV12-4	CASSRRTAMNTEAFF
TRBJ2-1	TRBV2	CASSPVGGGNEQFF
TRBJ2-1	TRBV11-2	CASSPGTSFVDEQFF
TRBJ1-2	TRBV3-1	CASSHRGGTYGYTF
TRBJ2-5	TRBV4-1	CASSQDVGGGYETQYF
TRBJ1-1	TRBV28	CASGQQGGRRDTEAFF
TRBJ1-1	TRBV7-6	CASSLVGLGGTEAFF
TRBJ2-2	TRBV4-1	CASSQDPGTRNLHGELFF
TRBJ1-1	TRBV3-1	CASSLLPGQAEAFF
TRBJ1-1	TRBV10-3	CAIRGQENTEAFF
TRBJ2-5	TRBV27	CASSLLGGGPQETQYF